This T cell receptor (beta chain) was sequenced during a study of T-cell reconstitution after alpha-beta-depleted transplantation in children. Study observations and caveats: Once a year had passed after transplant, T-cell counts and diversity came mostly from newly produced T cells. Alpha-beta T cells about two months after transplant reportedly derived from several hundred expanded graft clones.

Library preparation (for TCRbeta) was performed with unique molecular identifiers. TCRdb fed the PCR reads into MiXCR, producing one record per CDR3 protein. The table records 300,000 to 400,000 distinct CDR3 sequences, 15% to 20% of them present only once. With 2 bases clipped from V and 4 bases from J, the junction kept 13 bases outside the gene matches. The CDR3 covers 18 residues. CDR1 and CDR2 (germline): DFQATT, SNEGSKA (reference sequence). Note on this clonotype: The antigen is unknown.

V and J are TRBV20-1 and TRBJ2-1; the match to TRBD2 covers 11 bases. Sequencing was performed on PBMCs, mostly from graft donor cells, taken 360 days after TCRalphabeta/CD19-depleted stem cell transplant. The TCR comes from a male patient aged 2-15 years who had a stem cell transplant for acute lymphoblastic leukemia, so the T cells may come from the graft donor. Written as DNA, the CDR3 is TGCAGTGCTAGACAGTCCCAGACTAGCGGGATGGATTACAATGAGCAGTTCTTC. Its translation: CSARQSQTSGMDYNEQFF.